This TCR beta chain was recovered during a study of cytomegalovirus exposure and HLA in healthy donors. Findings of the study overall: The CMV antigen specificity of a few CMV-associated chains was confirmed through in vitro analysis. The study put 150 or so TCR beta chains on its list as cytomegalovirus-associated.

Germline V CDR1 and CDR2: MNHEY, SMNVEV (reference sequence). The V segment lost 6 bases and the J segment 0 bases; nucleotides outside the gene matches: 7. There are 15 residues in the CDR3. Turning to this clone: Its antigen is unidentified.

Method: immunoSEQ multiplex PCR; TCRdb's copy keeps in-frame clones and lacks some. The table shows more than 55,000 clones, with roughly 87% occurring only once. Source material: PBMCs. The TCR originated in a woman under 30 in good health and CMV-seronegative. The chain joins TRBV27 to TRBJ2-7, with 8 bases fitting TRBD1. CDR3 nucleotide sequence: TGTGCCAGCAGGCCATTGGACAGGGACTCCTACGAGCAGTACTTC. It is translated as CASRPLDRDSYEQYF.